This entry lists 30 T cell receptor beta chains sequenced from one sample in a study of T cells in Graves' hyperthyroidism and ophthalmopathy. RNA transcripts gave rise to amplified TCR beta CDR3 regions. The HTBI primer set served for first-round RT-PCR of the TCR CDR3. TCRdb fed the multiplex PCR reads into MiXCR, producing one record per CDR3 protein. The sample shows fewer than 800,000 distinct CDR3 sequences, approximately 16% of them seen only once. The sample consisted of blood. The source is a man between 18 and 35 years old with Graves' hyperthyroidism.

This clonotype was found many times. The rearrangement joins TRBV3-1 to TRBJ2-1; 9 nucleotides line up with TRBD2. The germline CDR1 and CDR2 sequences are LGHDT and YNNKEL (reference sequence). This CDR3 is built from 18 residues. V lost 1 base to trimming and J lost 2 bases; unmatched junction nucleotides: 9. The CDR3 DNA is TGTGCCAGCAGCCAAGGAAACGGACTAGCGATGGCCTACAATGAGCAGTTCTTC. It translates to CASSQGNGLAMAYNEQFF.

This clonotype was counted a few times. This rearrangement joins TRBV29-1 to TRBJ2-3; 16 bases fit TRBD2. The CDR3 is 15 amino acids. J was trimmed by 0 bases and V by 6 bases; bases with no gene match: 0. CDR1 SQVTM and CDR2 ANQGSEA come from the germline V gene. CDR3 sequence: CSVGLAGGSTDTQYF. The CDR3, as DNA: TGCAGCGTGGGACTAGCGGGAGGGAGCACAGATACGCAGTATTTT.

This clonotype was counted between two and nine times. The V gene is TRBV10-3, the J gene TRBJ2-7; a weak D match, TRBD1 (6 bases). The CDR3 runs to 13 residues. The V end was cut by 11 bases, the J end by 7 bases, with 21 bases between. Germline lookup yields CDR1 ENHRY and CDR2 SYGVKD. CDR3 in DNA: TGTGCCGGAAGGACAGAGCCCCGGGGAGAGCAGTACTTC. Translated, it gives CAGRTEPRGEQYF.

The CDR3 loop is CSAFRVTGETQYF. The CDR3 DNA sequence: TGCAGTGCTTTCAGGGTAACGGGCGAGACCCAGTACTTC. The rearrangement links TRBV20-1 to TRBJ2-5; D is possibly TRBD1 (5 bases). V lost 5 bases to trimming and J lost 5 bases, with 15 bases between them. The CDR3 sequence is 13 residues long. The V gene's germline CDR1 is DFQATT and CDR2 SNEGSKA (reference sequence).

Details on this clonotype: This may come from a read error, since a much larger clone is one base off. CDR3 coding DNA: TGCGCCAGCACAACGGGACTAGCCTCCTCGGAGACCCTGTACTTC. Protein sequence: CASTTGLASSETLYF. The chain is built from TRBV5-1 and TRBJ2-5; 9 positions agree with TRBD2. Germline-derived CDR1 and CDR2 are SGHRS and YFSETQ. This CDR3 has 15 amino acids.

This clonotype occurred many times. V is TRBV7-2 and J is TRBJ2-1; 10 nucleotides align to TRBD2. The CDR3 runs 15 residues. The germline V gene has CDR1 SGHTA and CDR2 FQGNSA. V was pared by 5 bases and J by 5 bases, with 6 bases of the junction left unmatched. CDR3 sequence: CASSKGLAVNNEQFF. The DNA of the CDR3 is TGTGCCAGCAGCAAAGGACTAGCGGTCAACAATGAGCAGTTCTTC.

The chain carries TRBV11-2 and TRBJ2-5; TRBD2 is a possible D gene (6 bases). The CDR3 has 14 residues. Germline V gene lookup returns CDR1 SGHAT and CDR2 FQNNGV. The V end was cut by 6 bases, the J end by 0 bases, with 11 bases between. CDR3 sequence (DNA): TGTGCCAGCAGTAGGACTACGTACCAAGAGACCCAGTACTTC. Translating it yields CASSRTTYQETQYF.

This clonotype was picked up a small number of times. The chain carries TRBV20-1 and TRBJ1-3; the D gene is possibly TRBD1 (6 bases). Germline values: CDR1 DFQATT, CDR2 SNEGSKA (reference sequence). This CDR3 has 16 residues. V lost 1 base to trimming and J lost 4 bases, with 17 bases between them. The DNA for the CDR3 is TGCAGTGCTAGAGGCCCTCCCGGGGGCAGGGGAAACACCATATATTTT. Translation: CSARGPPGGRGNTIYF.

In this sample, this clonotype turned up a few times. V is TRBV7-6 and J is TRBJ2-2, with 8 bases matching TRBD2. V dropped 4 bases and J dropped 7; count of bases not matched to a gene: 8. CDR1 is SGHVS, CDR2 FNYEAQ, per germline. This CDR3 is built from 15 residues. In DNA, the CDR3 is TGTGCCAGCAGCTCTCCAGCGGGAGTGGTCGGGGAGCTGTTTTTT. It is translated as CASSSPAGVVGELFF.

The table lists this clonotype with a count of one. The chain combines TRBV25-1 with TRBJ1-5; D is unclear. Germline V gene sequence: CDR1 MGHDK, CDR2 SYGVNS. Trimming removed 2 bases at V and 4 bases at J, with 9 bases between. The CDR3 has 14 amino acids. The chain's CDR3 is CASSEGRANQPQHF. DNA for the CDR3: TGTGCCAGCAGTGAAGGCCGGGCAAATCAGCCCCAGCATTTT.

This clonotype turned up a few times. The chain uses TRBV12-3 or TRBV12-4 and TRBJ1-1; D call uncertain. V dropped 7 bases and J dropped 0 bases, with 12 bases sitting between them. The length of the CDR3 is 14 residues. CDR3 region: CASKHYNLNTEAFF. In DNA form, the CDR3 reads TGTGCCAGCAAACACTACAACTTGAACACTGAAGCTTTCTTT.

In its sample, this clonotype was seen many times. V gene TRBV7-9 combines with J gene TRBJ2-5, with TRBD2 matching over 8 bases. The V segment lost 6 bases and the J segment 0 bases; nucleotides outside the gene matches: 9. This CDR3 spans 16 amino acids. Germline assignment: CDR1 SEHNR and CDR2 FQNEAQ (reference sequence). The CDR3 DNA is TGTGCCAGCAGAAACCGACTAGCGCAGGACCAAGAGACCCAGTACTTC. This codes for CASRNRLAQDQETQYF.

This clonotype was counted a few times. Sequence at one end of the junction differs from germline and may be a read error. CDR3 protein: CASSLWDSNYNGQFF. Written as DNA, the CDR3 is TGTGCCAGCAGTTTATGGGACTCCAACTACAATGGGCAGTTCTTC. V gene TRBV28 combines with J gene TRBJ2-1, with D possibly being TRBD2 (5 bases). The length of the CDR3 is 15 residues. Per the germline V gene, CDR1 is MDHEN and CDR2 is SYDVKM.

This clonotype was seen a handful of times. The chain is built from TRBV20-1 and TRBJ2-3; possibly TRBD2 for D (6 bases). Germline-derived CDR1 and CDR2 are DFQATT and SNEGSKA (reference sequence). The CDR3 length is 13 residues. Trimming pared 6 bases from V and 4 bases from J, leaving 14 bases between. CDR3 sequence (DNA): TGCAGTGCCACAAGCGGGCTTTCAGATACGCAGTATTTT. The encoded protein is CSATSGLSDTQYF.

The CDR3 reads CASSLPYSMGLAGNNEQFF. Written as DNA, the CDR3 is TGTGCCAGCAGCCTGCCGTATAGTATGGGACTAGCGGGGAACAATGAGCAGTTCTTC. This sequence joins TRBV7-8 and TRBJ2-1; the match to TRBD2 covers 13 bases. The CDR3 runs to 19 residues. The V gene end was trimmed by 5 bases and the J gene end by 5 bases; junction bases not matched to a gene: 15. Germline V CDR1 and CDR2: SGHVS, FQNEAQ.

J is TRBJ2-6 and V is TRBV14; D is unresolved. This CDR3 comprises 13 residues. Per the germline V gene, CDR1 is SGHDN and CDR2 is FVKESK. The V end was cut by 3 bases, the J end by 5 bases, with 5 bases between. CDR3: CASSHLRANVLTF. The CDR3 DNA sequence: TGTGCCAGCAGCCACCTTCGGGCCAACGTCCTGACTTTC.

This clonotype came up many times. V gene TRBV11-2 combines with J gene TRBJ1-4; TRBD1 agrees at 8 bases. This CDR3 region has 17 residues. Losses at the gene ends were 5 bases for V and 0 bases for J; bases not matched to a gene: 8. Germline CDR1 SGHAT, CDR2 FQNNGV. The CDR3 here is CASSIDRGEATNEKLFF. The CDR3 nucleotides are TGTGCCAGCAGCATCGACAGGGGAGAAGCAACTAATGAAAAACTGTTTTTT.

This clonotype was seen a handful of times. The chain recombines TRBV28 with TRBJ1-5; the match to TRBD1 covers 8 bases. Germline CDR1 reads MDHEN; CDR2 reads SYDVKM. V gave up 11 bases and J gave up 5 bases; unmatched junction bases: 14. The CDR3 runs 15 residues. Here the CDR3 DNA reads TGTGCCGGATCAAGACCCAGGGGGCTGGATCAGCCCCAGCATTTT. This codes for CAGSRPRGLDQPQHF.

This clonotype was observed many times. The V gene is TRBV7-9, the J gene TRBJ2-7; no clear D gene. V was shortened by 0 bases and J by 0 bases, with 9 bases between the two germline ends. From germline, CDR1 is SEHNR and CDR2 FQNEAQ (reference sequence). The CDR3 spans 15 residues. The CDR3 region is CASSLAPGSSYEQYF. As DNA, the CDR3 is TGTGCCAGCAGCTTAGCACCAGGCAGCTCCTACGAGCAGTACTTC.

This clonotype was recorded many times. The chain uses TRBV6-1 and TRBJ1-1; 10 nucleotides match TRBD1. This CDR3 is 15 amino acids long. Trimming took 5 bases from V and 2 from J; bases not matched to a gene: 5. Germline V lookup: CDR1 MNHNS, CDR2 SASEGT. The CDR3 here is CASSTWDRGNTEAFF. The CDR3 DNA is TGTGCCAGCAGTACATGGGACAGGGGAAACACTGAAGCTTTCTTT.

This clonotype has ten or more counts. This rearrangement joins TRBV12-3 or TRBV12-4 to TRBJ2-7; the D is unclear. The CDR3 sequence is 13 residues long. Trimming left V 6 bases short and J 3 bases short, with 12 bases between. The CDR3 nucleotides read TGTGCCAGCAGCCCCCGGGCTCTCTACGAGCAGTACTTC. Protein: CASSPRALYEQYF.

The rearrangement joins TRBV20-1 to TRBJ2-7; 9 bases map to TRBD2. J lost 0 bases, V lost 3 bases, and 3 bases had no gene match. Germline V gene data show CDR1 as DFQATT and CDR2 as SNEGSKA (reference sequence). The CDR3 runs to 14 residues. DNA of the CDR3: TGCAGTGCTAGTCTAGCGGGGAGCTCCTACGAGCAGTACTTC. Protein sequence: CSASLAGSSYEQYF.

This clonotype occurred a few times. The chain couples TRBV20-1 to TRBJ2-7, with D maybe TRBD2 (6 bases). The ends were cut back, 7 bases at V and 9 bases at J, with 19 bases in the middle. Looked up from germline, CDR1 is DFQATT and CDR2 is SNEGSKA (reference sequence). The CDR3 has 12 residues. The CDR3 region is CSGTPGSWGQYF. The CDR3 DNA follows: TGCAGTGGGACGCCCGGGAGTTGGGGGCAGTACTTC.

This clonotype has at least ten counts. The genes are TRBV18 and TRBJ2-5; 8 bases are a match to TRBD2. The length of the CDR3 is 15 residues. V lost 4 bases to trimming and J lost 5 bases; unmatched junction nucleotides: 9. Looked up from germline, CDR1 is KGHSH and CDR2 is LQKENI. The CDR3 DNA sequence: TGTGCCAGCTCACGGAATAGCGGGATGATTGAGACCCAGTACTTC. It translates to CASSRNSGMIETQYF.

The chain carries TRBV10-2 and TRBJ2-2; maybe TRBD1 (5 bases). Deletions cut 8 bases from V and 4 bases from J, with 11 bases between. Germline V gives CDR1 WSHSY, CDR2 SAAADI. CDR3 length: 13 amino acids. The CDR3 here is CASGSGPTGELFF. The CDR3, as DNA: TGCGCCAGCGGTTCAGGGCCCACCGGGGAGCTGTTTTTT.

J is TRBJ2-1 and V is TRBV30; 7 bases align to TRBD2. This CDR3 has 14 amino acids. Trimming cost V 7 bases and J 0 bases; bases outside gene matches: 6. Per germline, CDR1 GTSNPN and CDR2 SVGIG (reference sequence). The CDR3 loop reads CASLGGSSYNEQFF. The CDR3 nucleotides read TGTGCCTCCCTCGGCGGGAGCTCCTACAATGAGCAGTTCTTC.

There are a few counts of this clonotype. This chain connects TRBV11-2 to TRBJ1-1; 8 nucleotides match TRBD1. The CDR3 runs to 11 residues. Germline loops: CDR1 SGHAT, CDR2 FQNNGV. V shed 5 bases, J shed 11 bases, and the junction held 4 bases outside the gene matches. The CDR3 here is CASSQTGVAFF. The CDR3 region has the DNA TGTGCCAGCAGCCAGACAGGGGTCGCTTTCTTT.

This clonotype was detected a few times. CDR3 protein: CASSGGSPNEKLFF. The CDR3 DNA follows: TGTGCCAGCAGTGGCGGATCACCTAATGAAAAACTGTTTTTT. This chain links TRBV2 with TRBJ1-4; D is unclear. This CDR3 region has 14 residues. Trimming removed 4 bases at V and 3 bases at J, with 9 bases between. CDR1 is SNHLY, CDR2 FYNNEI, per germline.

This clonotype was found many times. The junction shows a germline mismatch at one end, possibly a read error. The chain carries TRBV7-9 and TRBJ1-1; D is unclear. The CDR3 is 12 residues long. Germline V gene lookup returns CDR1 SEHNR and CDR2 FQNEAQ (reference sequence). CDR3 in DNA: TGTGCCAGCAGCTTATTGAAAACTGAAGCTTTCTTT. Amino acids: CASSLLKTEAFF.

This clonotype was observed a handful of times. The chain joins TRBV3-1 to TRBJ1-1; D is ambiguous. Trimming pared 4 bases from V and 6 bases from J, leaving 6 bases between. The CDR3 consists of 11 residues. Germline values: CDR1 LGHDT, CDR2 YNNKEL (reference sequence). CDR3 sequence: CASSPPPEAFF. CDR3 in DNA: TGTGCCAGCAGCCCCCCCCCTGAAGCTTTCTTT.